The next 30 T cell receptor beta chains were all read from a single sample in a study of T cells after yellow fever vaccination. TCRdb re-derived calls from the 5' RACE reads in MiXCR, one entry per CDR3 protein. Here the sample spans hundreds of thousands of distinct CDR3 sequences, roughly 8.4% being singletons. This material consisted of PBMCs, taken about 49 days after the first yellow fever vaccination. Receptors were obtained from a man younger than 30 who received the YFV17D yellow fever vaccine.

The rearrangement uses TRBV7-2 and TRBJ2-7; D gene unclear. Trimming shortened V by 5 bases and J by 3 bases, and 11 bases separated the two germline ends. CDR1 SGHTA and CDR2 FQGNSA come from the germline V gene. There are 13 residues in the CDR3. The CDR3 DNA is TGTGCCAGCAGCCTCGTCCCCCTCTACGAGCAGTACGTC. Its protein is CASSLVPLYEQYV.

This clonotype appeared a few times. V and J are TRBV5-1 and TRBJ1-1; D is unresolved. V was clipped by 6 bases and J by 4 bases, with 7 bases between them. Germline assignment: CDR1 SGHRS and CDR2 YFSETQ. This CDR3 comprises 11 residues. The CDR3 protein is CASTRGTEAFF. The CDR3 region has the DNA TGCGCCAGCACCCGGGGCACTGAAGCTTTCTTT.

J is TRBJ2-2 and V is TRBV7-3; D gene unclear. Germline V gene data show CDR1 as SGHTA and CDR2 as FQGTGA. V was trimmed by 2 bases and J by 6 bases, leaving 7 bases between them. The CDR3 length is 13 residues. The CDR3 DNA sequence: TGTGCCAGCAGCTTAGACAACGCCGGGGAGCTGTTTTTT. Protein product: CASSLDNAGELFF.

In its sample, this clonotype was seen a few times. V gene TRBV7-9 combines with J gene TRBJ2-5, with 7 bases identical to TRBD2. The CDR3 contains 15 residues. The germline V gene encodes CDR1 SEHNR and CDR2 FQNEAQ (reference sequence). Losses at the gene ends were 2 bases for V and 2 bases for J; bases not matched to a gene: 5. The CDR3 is CASSLQRGWQETQYF. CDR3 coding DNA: TGTGCCAGCAGCTTACAGCGGGGTTGGCAAGAGACCCAGTACTTC.

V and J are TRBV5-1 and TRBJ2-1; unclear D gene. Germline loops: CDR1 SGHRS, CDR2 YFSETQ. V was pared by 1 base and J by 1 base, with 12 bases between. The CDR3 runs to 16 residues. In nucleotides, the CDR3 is TGCGCCAGCAGCTTGCCCGCCTCCGGGTCCTACAATGAGCAGTTCTTC. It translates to CASSLPASGSYNEQFF.

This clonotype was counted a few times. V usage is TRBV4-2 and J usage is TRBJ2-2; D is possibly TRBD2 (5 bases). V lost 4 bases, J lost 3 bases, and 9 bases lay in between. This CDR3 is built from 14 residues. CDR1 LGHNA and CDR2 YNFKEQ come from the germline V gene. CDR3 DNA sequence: TGTGCCAGCAGCCGTAAGGGAGACACCGGGGAGCTGTTTTTT. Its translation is CASSRKGDTGELFF.

The CDR3 DNA reads TGTGCCAGCAGCCTACACCCCCGGACTCCACAAGAGACCCAGTACTTC. Translation: CASSLHPRTPQETQYF. V usage is TRBV4-2 and J usage is TRBJ2-5; a weak D match, TRBD2 (5 bases). Germline lookup yields CDR1 LGHNA and CDR2 YNFKEQ. Trimming removed 4 bases at V and 2 bases at J, with 17 bases between. The CDR3 has 16 amino acids.

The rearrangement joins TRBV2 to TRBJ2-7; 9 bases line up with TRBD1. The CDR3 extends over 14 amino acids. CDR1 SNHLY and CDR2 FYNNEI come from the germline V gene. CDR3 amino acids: CAISEQGATDEQYV. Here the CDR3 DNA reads TGTGCCATCAGTGAACAGGGGGCGACCGACGAGCAGTACGTC.

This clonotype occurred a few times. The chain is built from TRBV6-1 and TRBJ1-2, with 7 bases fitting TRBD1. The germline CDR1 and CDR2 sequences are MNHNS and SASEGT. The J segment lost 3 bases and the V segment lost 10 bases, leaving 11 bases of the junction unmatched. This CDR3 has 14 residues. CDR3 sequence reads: CATRRDREHYGYTF. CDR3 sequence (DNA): TGTGCCACTCGCAGAGACAGGGAACACTATGGCTACACCTTC.

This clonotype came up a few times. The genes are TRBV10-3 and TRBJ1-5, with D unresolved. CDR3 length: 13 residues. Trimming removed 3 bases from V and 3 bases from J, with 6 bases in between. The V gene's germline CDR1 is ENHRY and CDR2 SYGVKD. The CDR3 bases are TGTGCCATCAGTGACCGATACAATCAGCCCCAGCATTTT. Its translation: CAISDRYNQPQHF.

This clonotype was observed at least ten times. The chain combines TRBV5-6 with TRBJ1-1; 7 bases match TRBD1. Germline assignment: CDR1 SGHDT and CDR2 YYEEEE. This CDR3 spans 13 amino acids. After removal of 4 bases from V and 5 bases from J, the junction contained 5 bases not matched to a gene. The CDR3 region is CASSVQGLTEAFF. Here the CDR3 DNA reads TGTGCCAGCAGCGTACAGGGGTTGACTGAAGCTTTCTTT.

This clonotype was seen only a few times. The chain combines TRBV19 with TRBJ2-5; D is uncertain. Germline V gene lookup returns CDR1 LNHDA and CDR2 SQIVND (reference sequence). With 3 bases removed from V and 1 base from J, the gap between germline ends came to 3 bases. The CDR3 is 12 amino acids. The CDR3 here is CASSMGQETQYF. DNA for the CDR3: TGTGCCAGTAGTATGGGCCAAGAGACCCAGTACTTC.

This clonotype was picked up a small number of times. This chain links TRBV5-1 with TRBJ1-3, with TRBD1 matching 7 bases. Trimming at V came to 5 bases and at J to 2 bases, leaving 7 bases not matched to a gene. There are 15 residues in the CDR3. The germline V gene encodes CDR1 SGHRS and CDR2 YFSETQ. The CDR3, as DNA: TGCGCCAGCAGTCTATTTACAGGGGCTGGAAACACCATATATTTT. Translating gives CASSLFTGAGNTIYF.

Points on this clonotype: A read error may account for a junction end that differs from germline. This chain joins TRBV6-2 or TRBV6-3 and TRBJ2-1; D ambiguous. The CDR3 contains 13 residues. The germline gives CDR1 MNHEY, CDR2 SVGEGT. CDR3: CAGSYSGYNEQFF. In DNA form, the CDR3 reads TGTGCCGGCAGTTACTCGGGTTACAATGAGCAGTTCTTC.

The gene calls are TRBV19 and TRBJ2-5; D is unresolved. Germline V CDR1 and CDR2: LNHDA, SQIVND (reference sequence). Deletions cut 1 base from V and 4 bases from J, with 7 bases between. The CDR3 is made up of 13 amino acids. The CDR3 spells CASSIGVRETQYF. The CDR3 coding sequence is TGTGCCAGTAGTATAGGGGTGCGAGAGACCCAGTACTTC.

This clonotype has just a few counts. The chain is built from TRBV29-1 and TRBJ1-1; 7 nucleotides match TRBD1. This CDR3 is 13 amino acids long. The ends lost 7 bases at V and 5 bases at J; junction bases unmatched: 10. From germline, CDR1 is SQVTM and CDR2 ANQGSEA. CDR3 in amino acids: CSAEGGPGTEAFF. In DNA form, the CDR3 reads TGCAGCGCCGAAGGGGGCCCTGGGACTGAAGCTTTCTTT.

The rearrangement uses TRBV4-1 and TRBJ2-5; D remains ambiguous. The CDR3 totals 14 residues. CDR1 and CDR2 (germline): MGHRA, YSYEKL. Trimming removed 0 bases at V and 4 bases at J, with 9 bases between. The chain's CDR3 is CASSQDGVRETQYF. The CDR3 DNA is TGCGCCAGCAGCCAAGATGGGGTTAGAGAGACCCAGTACTTC.

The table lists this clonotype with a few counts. The CDR3 DNA sequence: TGCAGTGCTAGGACACCAGAGAGCTCTGGAAACACCATATATTTT. Residues: CSARTPESSGNTIYF. This sequence joins TRBV20-1 and TRBJ1-3; D uncertain. Germline lookup yields CDR1 DFQATT and CDR2 SNEGSKA (reference sequence). The CDR3 has 15 residues. V gave up 3 bases and J gave up 0 bases, with 12 bases separating them.

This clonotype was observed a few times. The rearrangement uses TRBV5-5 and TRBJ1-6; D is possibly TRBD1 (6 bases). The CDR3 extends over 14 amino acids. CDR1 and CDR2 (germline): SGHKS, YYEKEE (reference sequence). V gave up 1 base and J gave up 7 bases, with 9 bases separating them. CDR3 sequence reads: CASSLRTANSPLHF. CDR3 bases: TGTGCCAGCAGCTTGAGGACAGCAAATTCACCCCTCCACTTT.

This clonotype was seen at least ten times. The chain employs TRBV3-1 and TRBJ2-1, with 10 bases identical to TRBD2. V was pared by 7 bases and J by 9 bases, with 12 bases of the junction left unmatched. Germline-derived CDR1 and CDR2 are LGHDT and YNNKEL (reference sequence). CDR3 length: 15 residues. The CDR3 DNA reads TGTGCCAGCACCCGCTCAAGCGGGGGGGCCGTTGAGCAGTTCTTC. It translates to CASTRSSGGAVEQFF.

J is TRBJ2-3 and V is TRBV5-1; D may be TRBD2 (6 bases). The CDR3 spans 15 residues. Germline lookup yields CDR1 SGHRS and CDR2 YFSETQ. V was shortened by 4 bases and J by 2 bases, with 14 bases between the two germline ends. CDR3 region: CASSSGVAATDTQYF. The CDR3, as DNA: TGCGCCAGCAGCAGTGGGGTAGCGGCCACAGATACGCAGTATTTT.

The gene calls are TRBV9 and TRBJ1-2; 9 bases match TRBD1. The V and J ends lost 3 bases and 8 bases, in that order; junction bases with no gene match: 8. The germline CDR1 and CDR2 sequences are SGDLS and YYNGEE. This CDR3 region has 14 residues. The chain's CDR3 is CASSDLGTGRGYTF. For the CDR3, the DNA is TGTGCCAGCAGCGACCTCGGGACAGGGCGAGGCTACACCTTC.

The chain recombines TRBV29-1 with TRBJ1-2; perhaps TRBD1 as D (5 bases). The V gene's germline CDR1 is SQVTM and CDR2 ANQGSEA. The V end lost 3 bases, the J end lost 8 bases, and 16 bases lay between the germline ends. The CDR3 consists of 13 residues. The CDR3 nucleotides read TGCAGCGTTGATGATAGGGGCAAGGAAGGCTACACCTTC. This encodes CSVDDRGKEGYTF.

The CDR3 spells CASFRDVVHNEQFF. The CDR3 coding sequence is TGTGCCAGCTTCCGGGACGTAGTCCACAATGAGCAGTTCTTC. The chain links TRBV6-2 or TRBV6-3 to TRBJ2-1, with D perhaps TRBD1 or TRBD2 (5 bases each). The V end lost 8 bases, the J end lost 5 bases, and 16 bases lay between the germline ends. Germline CDR1 and CDR2: MNHEY and SVGEGT. This CDR3 has 14 residues.

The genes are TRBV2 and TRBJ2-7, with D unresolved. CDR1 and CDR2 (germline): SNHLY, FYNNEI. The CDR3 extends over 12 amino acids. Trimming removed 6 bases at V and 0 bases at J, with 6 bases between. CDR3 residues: CASSVSSYEQYV. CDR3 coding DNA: TGTGCCAGCAGCGTTAGCTCCTACGAGCAGTACGTC.

The DNA for the CDR3 is TGTGCCATCAGCAAAGATCCGGGACGGGACTCCACAGATACGCAGTATTTT. It is translated as CAISKDPGRDSTDTQYF. The rearrangement uses TRBV10-3 and TRBJ2-3; possibly TRBD2 for D (6 bases). V dropped 6 bases and J dropped 2 bases, with 21 bases sitting between them. In germline, CDR1 is ENHRY, CDR2 SYGVKD. The CDR3 consists of 17 residues.

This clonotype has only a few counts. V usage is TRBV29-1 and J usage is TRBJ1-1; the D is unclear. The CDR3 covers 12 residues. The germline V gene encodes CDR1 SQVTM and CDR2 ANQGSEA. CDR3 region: CTDLAKGTEAFF. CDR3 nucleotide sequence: TGCACCGACCTCGCTAAGGGTACTGAAGCTTTCTTT. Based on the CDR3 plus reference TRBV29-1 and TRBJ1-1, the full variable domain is SAVISQKPSRDICQRGTSLTIQCQVDSQVTMMFWYRQQPGQSLTLIATANQGSEATYESGFVIDKFPISRPNLTFSTLTVSNMSPEDSSIYLCTDLAKGTEAFFGQGTRLTVV.

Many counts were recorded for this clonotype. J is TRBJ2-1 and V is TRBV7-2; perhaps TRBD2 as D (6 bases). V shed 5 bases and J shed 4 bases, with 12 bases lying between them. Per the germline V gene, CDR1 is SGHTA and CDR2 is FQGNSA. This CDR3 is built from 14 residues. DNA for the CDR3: TGTGCCAGCAGCCCGCCGGAGGGGTACAATGAGCAGTTCTTC. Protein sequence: CASSPPEGYNEQFF.

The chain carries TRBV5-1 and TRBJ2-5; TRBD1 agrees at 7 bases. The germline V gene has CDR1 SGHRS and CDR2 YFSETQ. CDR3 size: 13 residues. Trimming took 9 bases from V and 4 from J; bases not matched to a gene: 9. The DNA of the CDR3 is TGCGCCACCCGACAGGGTCCACGAGAGACCCAGTACTTC. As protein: CATRQGPRETQYF.

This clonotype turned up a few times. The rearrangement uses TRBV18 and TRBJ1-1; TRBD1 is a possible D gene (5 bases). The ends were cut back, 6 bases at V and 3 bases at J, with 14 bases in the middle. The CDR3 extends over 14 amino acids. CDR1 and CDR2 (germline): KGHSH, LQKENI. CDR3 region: CASSRGGWDTEAFF. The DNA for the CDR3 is TGTGCCAGCTCCCGCGGGGGGTGGGACACTGAAGCTTTCTTT.